The T cell receptor (beta chain) described here comes from a study of Graves' ophthalmopathy and Graves' hyperthyroidism. After removal of 0 bases from V and 1 base from J, the junction contained 6 bases not matched to a gene. Germline V gene sequence: CDR1 DFQATT, CDR2 SNEGSKA (reference sequence). The CDR3 runs 16 residues. This clonotype was detected many times. Scientists amplified the TCR beta CDR3 regions from RNA transcripts. Following a first-round RT-PCR that used HTBI primers, a second-round multiplex PCR was carried out. TCRdb re-analysed the multiplex PCR reads in MiXCR, keeping a single row per CDR3 protein. The table lists over a million distinct CDR3 sequences, 35% to 40% of them singletons.

The source is an adult man with Graves' hyperthyroidism. J is TRBJ1-5 and V is TRBV20-1; 7 nucleotides match TRBD1. Sequenced: peripheral blood or thyroid tissue (not recorded which). The CDR3: CSARDGTVLSNQPQHF. The CDR3 coding sequence is TGCAGTGCTAGAGACGGGACAGTGCTAAGCAATCAGCCCCAGCATTTT.